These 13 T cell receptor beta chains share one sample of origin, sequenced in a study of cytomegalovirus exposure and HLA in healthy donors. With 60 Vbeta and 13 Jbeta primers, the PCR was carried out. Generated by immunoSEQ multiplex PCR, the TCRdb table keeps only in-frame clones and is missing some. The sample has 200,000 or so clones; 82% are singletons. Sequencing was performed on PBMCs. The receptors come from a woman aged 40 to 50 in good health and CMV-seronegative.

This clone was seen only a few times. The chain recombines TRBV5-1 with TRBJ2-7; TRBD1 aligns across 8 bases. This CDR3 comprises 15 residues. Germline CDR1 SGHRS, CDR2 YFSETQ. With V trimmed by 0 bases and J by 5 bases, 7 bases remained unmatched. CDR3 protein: CASSLVPGQGNEQYF. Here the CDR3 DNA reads TGCGCCAGCAGCTTGGTCCCCGGACAGGGAAACGAGCAGTACTTC.

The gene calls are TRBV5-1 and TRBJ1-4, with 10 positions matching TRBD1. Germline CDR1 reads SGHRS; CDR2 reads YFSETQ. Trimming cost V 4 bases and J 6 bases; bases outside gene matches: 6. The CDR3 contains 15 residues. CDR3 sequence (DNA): TGCGCCAGCAGCGGGACAGGGGCCCCCCATGAAAAACTGTTTTTT. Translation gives CASSGTGAPHEKLFF.

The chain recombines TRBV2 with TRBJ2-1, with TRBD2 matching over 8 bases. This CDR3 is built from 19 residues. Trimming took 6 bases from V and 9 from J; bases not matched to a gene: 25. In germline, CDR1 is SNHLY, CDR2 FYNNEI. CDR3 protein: CASRKRIIQGLVVGIEQFF. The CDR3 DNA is TGTGCCAGCAGAAAAAGAATAATACAGGGACTAGTCGTAGGCATTGAGCAGTTCTTC. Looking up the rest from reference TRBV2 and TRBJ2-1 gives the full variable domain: EPEVTQTPSHQVTQMGQEVILRCVPISNHLYFYWYRQILGQKVEFLVSFYNNEISEKSEIFDDQFSVERPDGSNFTLKIRSTKLEDSAMYFCASRKRIIQGLVVGIEQFFGPGTRLTVL.

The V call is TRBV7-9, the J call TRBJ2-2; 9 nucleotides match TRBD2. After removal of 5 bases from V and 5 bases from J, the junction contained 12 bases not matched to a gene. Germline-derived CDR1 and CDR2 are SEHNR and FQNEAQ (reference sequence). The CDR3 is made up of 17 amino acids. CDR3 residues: CASSATLAGDRTGELFF. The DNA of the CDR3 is TGTGCCAGCAGCGCCACCTTAGCGGGAGATAGGACCGGGGAGCTGTTTTTT.

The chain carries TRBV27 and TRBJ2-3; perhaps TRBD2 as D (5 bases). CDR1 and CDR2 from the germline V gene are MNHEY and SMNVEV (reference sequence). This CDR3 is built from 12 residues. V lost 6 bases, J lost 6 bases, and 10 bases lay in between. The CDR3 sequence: CASSGLGDTQYF. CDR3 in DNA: TGTGCCAGCAGCGGACTTGGTGATACGCAGTATTTT.

This CDR3 reads CASTTSGRARETQYF. CDR3 DNA sequence: TGTGCCAGCACCACTAGCGGGAGGGCCCGGGAGACCCAGTACTTC. The chain uses TRBV6-5 and TRBJ2-5, with TRBD2 matching 13 bases. V lost 7 bases to trimming and J lost 5 bases; unmatched junction nucleotides: 7. The CDR3 extends over 15 amino acids. Per germline, CDR1 MNHEY and CDR2 SVGAGI.

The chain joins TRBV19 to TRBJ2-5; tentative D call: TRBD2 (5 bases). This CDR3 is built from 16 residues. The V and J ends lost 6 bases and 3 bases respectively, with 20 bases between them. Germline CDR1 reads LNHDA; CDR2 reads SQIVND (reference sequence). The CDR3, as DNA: TGTGCCAGTAGGAAACGTTCGGATGCCGGGGAAGAGACCCAGTACTTC. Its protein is CASRKRSDAGEETQYF.

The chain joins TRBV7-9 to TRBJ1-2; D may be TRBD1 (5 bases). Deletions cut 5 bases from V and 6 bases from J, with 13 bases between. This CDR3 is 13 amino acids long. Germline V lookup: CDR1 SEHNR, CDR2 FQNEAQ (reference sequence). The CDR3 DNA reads TGTGCCAGCAGCCAAGGAGGGGCCCATGGCTACACCTTC. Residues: CASSQGGAHGYTF. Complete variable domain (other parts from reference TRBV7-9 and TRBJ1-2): DTGVSQNPRHKITKRGQNVTFRCDPISEHNRLYWYRQTLGQGPEFLTYFQNEAQLEKSRLLSDRFSAERPKGSFSTLEIQRTEQGDSAMYLCASSQGGAHGYTFGSGTRLTVV.

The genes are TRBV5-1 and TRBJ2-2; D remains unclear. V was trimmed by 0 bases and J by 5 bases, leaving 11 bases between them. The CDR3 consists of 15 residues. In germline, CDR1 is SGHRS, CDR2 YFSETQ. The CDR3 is CASSLALTSTGELFF. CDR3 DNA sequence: TGCGCCAGCAGCTTGGCCCTTACATCGACCGGGGAGCTGTTTTTT.

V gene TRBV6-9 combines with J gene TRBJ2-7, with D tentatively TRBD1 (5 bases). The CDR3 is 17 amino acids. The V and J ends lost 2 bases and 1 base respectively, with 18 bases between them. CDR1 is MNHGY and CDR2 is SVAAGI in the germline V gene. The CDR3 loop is CASSYTAGRPQSYEQYF. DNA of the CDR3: TGTGCCAGCAGTTATACGGCAGGGCGTCCCCAATCCTACGAGCAGTACTTC.

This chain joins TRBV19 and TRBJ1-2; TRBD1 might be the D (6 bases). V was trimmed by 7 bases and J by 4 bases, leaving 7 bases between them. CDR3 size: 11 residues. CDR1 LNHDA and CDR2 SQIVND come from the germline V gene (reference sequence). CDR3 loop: CASTRGYGYTF. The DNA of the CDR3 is TGTGCCAGTACCAGGGGCTATGGCTACACCTTC.

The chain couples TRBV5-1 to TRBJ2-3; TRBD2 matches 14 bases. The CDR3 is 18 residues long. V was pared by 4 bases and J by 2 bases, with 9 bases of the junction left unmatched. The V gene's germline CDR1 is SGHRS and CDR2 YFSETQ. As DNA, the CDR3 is TGCGCCAGCAGCGGAGGGACTAGCGGGAGCGAAACCACAGATACGCAGTATTTT. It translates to CASSGGTSGSETTDTQYF.

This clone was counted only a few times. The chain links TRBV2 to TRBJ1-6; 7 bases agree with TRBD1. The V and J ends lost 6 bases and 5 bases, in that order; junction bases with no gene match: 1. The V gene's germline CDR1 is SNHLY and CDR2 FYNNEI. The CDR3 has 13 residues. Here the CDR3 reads CASRTGNNSPLHF. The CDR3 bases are TGTGCCAGCAGGACAGGGAATAATTCACCCCTCCACTTT.